Listed below are T cell receptor beta chains from one sample, sequenced in a study of T cells expressing NK-cell markers. TCRdb processed the 5' RACE reads again and assigns one entry to each CDR3 protein, with no DNA. This repertoire comprises about 430,000 distinct CDR3 sequences; its ten largest clones make up approximately 1.5%. The sample was blood T cells: a sorted CD56 or NKG2C T cell subset, CD4+ or CD8+ T cells, or bulk PBMC T cells (not recorded which). All receptors come from a woman in her fifties or sixties in good health. CDR3s include the opening cysteine and the closing phenylalanine or tryptophan.

V	J	CDR3
TRBV18	TRBJ2-5	CASSQGEGEEYF
TRBV5-5	TRBJ1-1	CASSLAVTGGRAEAFF
TRBV9	TRBJ2-1	CASSGLGLAGDNEQFF
TRBV6-5	TRBJ2-5	CASRTRRDSGRIVETQYF
TRBV5-1	TRBJ2-1	CASSTSGPDHNEQFF
TRBV6-5	TRBJ1-1	CASRRGVGTEAFF
TRBV9	TRBJ1-6	CASSVGTGINYLHF
TRBV27	TRBJ2-3	CASSFHPGKTDTQYF
TRBV7-2	TRBJ2-1	CASSLGPAPGHNEQFF
TRBV5-1	TRBJ2-2	CASSLAILAGGPGATGELFF
TRBV6-1	TRBJ1-2	CASSAAAGAVNYGYTF
TRBV5-1	TRBJ2-1	CASSGAGARFYEQFF
TRBV29-1	TRBJ2-7	CSVSRTGSSYEQYF
TRBV5-1	TRBJ2-5	CASSLAVGVGETQYF
TRBV7-9	TRBJ2-2	CASSLRLAGPLAGELFF
TRBV20-1	TRBJ2-3	CSAPSGRHTSTDTQYF
TRBV25-1	TRBJ2-5	CASTPVGQETQYF
TRBV3-1	TRBJ2-2	CASSQEVGTHPNTGELFF
TRBV12-3/TRBV12-4	TRBJ1-2	CASSWRRLSEGYTF
TRBV6-5	TRBJ1-1	CASSPLGAGGTEAFF
TRBV6-5	TRBJ1-1	CASSSFGQGRTEAFF
TRBV2	TRBJ2-2	CASSGTGFPGELFF
TRBV12-3/TRBV12-4	TRBJ2-2	CASSLVAGHTNTGELFF
TRBV7-9	TRBJ2-4	CASSSWGGVPKNIQYF
TRBV12-3/TRBV12-4	TRBJ2-2	CASSLLLAGGGELFF